This TCR beta chain was retrieved from a study of control samples from healthy donors and cancer patients (dated by TCRdb to about 2020). Library preparation employed the immunoSEQ multiplex PCR assay. The table comes from immuneACCESS by way of TCRdb, which keeps in-frame sequences with V and J called. Part of the clones is missing from these tables; in studies checked, under half for an unresolved V gene and the rest for unknown reasons. This sample lists about 120,000 clones; 80% to 95% were detected once. The biggest ten clones account for 7.8% of the sample. The table lists this clone with a count of one. This receptor's antigen is unknown. The record has no base qualities; no much larger clone is one base away. The receptor comes from a woman between 18 and 29 years old in good health. Sequencing was carried out using blood.

The DNA sequence is TGTGCCACCAGTGACTGGACAGAAACCGACACAGATACGCAGTATTTT. This is translated as CATSDWTETDTDTQYF. Recombination connected TRBV24-1 to TRBJ2-3; the D region possibly corresponds to TRBD1 (6 bases align). The CDR3 has 16 amino acids, counting the end cysteine and phenylalanine. The read is trimmed to its CDR3 DNA, 48 bases read in frame from base 1. The germline ends are 15 bases apart after V is trimmed by 4 bases and J by 2 bases. The germline V gene provides CDR1 KGHDR and CDR2 SFDVKD.